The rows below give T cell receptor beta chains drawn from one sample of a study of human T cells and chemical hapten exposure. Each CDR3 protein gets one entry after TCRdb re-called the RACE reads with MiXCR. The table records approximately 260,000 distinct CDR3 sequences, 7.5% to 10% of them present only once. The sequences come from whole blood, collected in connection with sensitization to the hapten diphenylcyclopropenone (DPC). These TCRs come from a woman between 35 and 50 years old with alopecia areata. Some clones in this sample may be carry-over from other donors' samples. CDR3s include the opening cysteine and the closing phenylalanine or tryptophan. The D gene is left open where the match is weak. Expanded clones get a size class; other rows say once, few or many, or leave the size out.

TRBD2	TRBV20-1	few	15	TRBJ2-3	TGCAGTGCGCGCCCCCGGGAGGCCAGCACAGATACGCAGTATTTT	CSARPREASTDTQYF
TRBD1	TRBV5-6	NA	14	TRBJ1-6	TGTGCCAGCAGCTTCCCGGACAGGAATTCACCCCTCCACTTT	CASSFPDRNSPLHF
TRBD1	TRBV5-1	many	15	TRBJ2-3	TGCGCCAGCGGCCCTGACAGGGCTAGCACAGATACGCAGTATTTT	CASGPDRASTDTQYF
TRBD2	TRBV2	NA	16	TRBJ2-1	TGTGCCAGCAGTAACCACCCGGGACTAGCGGGCAATGAGCAGTTCTTC	CASSNHPGLAGNEQFF
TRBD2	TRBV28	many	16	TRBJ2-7	TGTGCCAGCAGTTCCCCCGCTGGCGGGAGGCACTACGAGCAGTACTTC	CASSSPAGGRHYEQYF
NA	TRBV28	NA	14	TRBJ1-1	TGTGCCAGCAACATACGGACAGCGAACACTGAAGCTTTCTTT	CASNIRTANTEAFF
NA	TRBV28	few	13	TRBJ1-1	TGTGCCAGCAGAGCAGGCCGGGACACTGAAGCTTTCTTT	CASRAGRDTEAFF
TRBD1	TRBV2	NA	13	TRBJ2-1	TGTGCCACACAACGGGACAGGTACAATGAGCAGTTCTTC	CATQRDRYNEQFF
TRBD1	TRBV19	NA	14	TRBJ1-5	TGTGCCAGTAGTATGACAGGGAGCAATCAGCCCCAGCATTTT	CASSMTGSNQPQHF
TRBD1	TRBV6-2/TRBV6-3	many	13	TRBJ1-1	TGTGCCAGCAGTTACAGCAGGGGGACTGAAGCTTTCTTT	CASSYSRGTEAFF
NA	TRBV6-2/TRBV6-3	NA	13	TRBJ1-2	TGTGCCAGCAGTCGAACGGAGAACTATGGCTACACCTTC	CASSRTENYGYTF
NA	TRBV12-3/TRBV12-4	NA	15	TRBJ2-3	TGTGCCAGCAGTTTACACCTAGCCACCACAGATACGCAGTATTTT	CASSLHLATTDTQYF
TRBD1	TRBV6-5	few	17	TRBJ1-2	TGTGCCAGCAGTTACTCGGCCGGGACAGATGTAAACTATGGCTACACCTTC	CASSYSAGTDVNYGYTF
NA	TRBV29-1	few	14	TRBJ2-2	TGCAGCGTTGAAGCCCCTCCTCACACCGGGGAGCTGTTTTTT	CSVEAPPHTGELFF
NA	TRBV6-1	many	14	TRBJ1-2	TGTGCCAGCAGTGAAGGGACGGATCTCTATGGCTACACCTTC	CASSEGTDLYGYTF